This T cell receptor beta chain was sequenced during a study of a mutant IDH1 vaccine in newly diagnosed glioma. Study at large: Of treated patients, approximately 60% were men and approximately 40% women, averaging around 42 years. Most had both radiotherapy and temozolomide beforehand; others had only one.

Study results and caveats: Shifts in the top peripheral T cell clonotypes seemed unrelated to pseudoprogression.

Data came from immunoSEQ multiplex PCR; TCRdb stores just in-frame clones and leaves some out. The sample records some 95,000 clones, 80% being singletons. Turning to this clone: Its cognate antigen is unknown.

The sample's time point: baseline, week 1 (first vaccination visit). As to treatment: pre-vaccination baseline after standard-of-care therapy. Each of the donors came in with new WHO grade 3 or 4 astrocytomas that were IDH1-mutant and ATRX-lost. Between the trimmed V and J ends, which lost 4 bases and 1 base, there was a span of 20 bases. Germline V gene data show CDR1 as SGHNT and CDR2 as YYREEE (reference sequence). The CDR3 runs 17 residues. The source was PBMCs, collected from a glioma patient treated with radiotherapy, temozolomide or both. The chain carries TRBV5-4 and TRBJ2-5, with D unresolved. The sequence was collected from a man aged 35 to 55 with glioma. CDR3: CASSLLRFEGIQETQYF. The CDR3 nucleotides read TGTGCCAGCAGCCTGCTTCGTTTTGAAGGGATCCAAGAGACCCAGTACTTC.